Below, 10 T cell receptor beta chains from the same sample are listed, as sequenced in a study of blood T cell repertoires in COVID-19. TCRdb keeps only in-frame clones here, not all; method: immunoSEQ multiplex PCR. The sample lists some 150,000 clones, approximately 84% occurring once. The sequencing sample was made of peripheral blood. Receptors originate from a human donor in a cohort sampled during active COVID-19.

The chain's CDR3 is CASSLGLAGTAGAGELFF. The CDR3, as DNA: TGTGCCAGCAGCTTAGGTTTAGCGGGGACCGCGGGGGCCGGGGAGCTGTTTTTT. The chain recombines TRBV7-2 with TRBJ2-2; 8 positions match TRBD2. CDR1 and CDR2 (germline): SGHTA, FQGNSA. V was pared by 1 base and J by 6 bases, with 13 bases of the junction left unmatched. The CDR3 totals 18 residues.

The chain employs TRBV4-1 and TRBJ2-2; possibly TRBD2 for D (5 bases). Trimming took 4 bases from V and 9 from J, leaving 18 bases between them. This CDR3 comprises 15 residues. Germline lookup yields CDR1 MGHRA and CDR2 YSYEKL. In DNA, the CDR3 is TGCGCCAGCAGCCCACCCGGGATTGAGGTTCGGGAGCTGTTTTTT. Protein product: CASSPPGIEVRELFF.

The chain joins TRBV18 to TRBJ2-1, with D perhaps matching TRBD1 (5 bases). CDR3 size: 15 residues. V lost 2 bases to trimming and J lost 5 bases, with 13 bases between them. Germline values: CDR1 KGHSH, CDR2 LQKENI. In DNA, the CDR3 is TGTGCCAGCTCACCAGTAATCGACAGAAACAATGAGCAGTTCTTC. It specifies CASSPVIDRNNEQFF.

The CDR3 loop is CASSGAGGLGTEAFF. DNA for the CDR3: TGTGCCAGCAGCGGGGCGGGGGGATTGGGGACTGAAGCTTTCTTT. This chain joins TRBV11-2 and TRBJ1-1; TRBD1 might be the D (5 bases). CDR3 length: 15 residues. The germline CDR1 and CDR2 sequences are SGHAT and FQNNGV. Trimming took off 5 bases at V and 5 bases at J, with 18 bases between the two ends.

This rearrangement joins TRBV5-1 to TRBJ2-3, with TRBD2 matching 7 bases. Trimming removed 0 bases from V and 5 bases from J; junction bases left unmatched: 15. Germline values: CDR1 SGHRS, CDR2 YFSETQ. There are 18 residues in the CDR3. The CDR3 coding sequence is TGCGCCAGCAGCTTGGGGGAGTCTAGCGGACGGCCGGGAGATACGCAGTATTTT. Translating gives CASSLGESSGRPGDTQYF.

As DNA, the CDR3 is TGCGCCAGCAGTCCGCCGGGACTAGCGGGAGTCTACGAGCAGTACGTC. Residues: CASSPPGLAGVYEQYV. The chain joins TRBV5-1 to TRBJ2-7; TRBD2 matches 14 bases. Germline V lookup: CDR1 SGHRS, CDR2 YFSETQ. The CDR3 is 16 residues long. J gave up 3 bases and V 5 bases, and 7 bases lay outside the gene matches.

V gene TRBV18 combines with J gene TRBJ1-1; 9 positions match TRBD1. J lost 8 bases, V lost 6 bases, and 4 bases had no gene match. The CDR3 is made up of 12 amino acids. CDR1 KGHSH and CDR2 LQKENI come from the germline V gene. CDR3 DNA sequence: TGTGCCAGCTCCACTGGACAGGGGGAAGCTTTCTTT. This translates into CASSTGQGEAFF.

The rearrangement uses TRBV9 and TRBJ1-2; weak D call: TRBD1 (6 bases). Germline V gene data show CDR1 as SGDLS and CDR2 as YYNGEE. The CDR3 has 14 residues. V shed 4 bases and J shed 8 bases, with 18 bases lying between them. CDR3 nucleotide sequence: TGTGCCAGCAGCACCCAGGCAGGGGTGGGAGGCTACACCTTC. This translates into CASSTQAGVGGYTF.

This sequence joins TRBV4-1 and TRBJ1-6, with D tentatively TRBD1 (5 bases). Germline V gene sequence: CDR1 MGHRA, CDR2 YSYEKL. V was shortened by 4 bases and J by 7 bases, with 11 bases between the two germline ends. The CDR3 contains 14 residues. CDR3 bases: TGCGCCAGCAGCCCCTTGGGGGGGAATTCACCCCTCCACTTT. This encodes CASSPLGGNSPLHF.

The chain employs TRBV6-5 and TRBJ2-7, with 7 bases matching TRBD2. CDR1 and CDR2 (germline): MNHEY, SVGAGI. CDR3 length equals 13 residues. V shed 6 bases and J 3 bases; nucleotides not matched to a gene: 5. The CDR3 bases are TGTGCCAGCAGGGCAGCGGGGATCTACGAGCAGTACGTC. It codes for CASRAAGIYEQYV.